Each of the 25 T cell receptor beta chains below was sequenced from the same sample in a study of cytomegalovirus exposure and HLA in healthy donors. The PCR used 60 Vbeta and 13 Jbeta primers. Here immunoSEQ multiplex PCR was the method, and the copy in TCRdb shows in-frame clones only, minus some. This sample has around 62,000 clones, with about 80% found just once. Sequencing used PBMCs. These receptors were taken from a man aged 55-75 years in good health and CMV-seropositive.

This clone was observed many times. The chain carries TRBV10-3 and TRBJ2-1; D unclear. Germline V gene lookup returns CDR1 ENHRY and CDR2 SYGVKD. The CDR3 runs 15 residues. V was trimmed by 0 bases and J by 2 bases, leaving 8 bases between them. Written as DNA, the CDR3 is TGTGCCATCAGTGAGTCCAGGCCCCCCTACAATGAGCAGTTCTTC. Encoded protein: CAISESRPPYNEQFF.

About this clone: This same CDR3 is encoded by further DNA sequences in the sample. This chain uses TRBV6-4 with TRBJ2-2; TRBD2 agrees at 11 bases. The CDR3 spans 17 residues. The J segment lost 3 bases and the V segment lost 2 bases, leaving 5 bases of the junction unmatched. Germline CDR1 MRHNA, CDR2 SNTAGT. The CDR3 protein is CASSDGLAGGDTGELFF. The CDR3 coding sequence is TGTGCCAGCAGTGACGGGCTAGCGGGAGGCGACACCGGGGAGCTGTTTTTT.

The V gene is TRBV27, the J gene TRBJ2-3; D possibly corresponds to TRBD2 (6 bases). V was clipped by 2 bases and J by 0 bases, with 21 bases between them. The CDR3 length is 19 residues. CDR1 and CDR2 from the germline V gene are MNHEY and SMNVEV (reference sequence). CDR3 region: CASSLGGVGLLGSTDTQYF. CDR3 DNA sequence: TGTGCCAGCAGTTTAGGAGGGGTTGGACTTTTGGGTAGCACAGATACGCAGTATTTT.

The chain couples TRBV4-1 to TRBJ2-7; 7 positions match TRBD1. Germline V gene data show CDR1 as MGHRA and CDR2 as YSYEKL. The CDR3 is made up of 15 amino acids. Losses at the gene ends were 8 bases for V and 2 bases for J; bases not matched to a gene: 12. The CDR3 reads CASGEPGQLTYEQYF. CDR3 nucleotide sequence: TGCGCCAGCGGCGAACCGGGACAGCTGACCTACGAGCAGTACTTC.

The chain is built from TRBV25-1 and TRBJ2-5; maybe TRBD2 (6 bases). Germline V gene data show CDR1 as MGHDK and CDR2 as SYGVNS. The CDR3 covers 15 residues. Trimming removed 3 bases from V and 4 bases from J, with 15 bases in between. The CDR3 region is CASSDPSRRGETQYF. DNA of the CDR3: TGTGCCAGCAGTGATCCCTCGAGGCGGGGAGAGACCCAGTACTTC.

The J gene is TRBJ2-1, the V gene TRBV27, with D possibly matching TRBD1 (6 bases). Germline V gives CDR1 MNHEY, CDR2 SMNVEV (reference sequence). With 3 bases removed from V and 12 bases from J, the gap between germline ends came to 15 bases. The CDR3 contains 13 residues. This CDR3 is CASSLAQGDWQFF. Here the CDR3 DNA reads TGTGCCAGCAGTTTGGCACAGGGAGACTGGCAGTTCTTC.

This sequence joins TRBV9 and TRBJ1-5, with 9 positions matching TRBD1. V lost 3 bases and J lost 0; bases outside the gene matches: 7. From germline, CDR1 is SGDLS and CDR2 YYNGEE. The CDR3 length is 17 residues. The CDR3 is CASSEGTGLLSNQPQHF. CDR3 DNA: TGTGCCAGCAGCGAGGGGACAGGGTTACTTAGCAATCAGCCCCAGCATTTT.

The J gene is TRBJ2-3, the V gene TRBV7-9; tentatively, D is TRBD1 (6 bases). The V end was cut by 1 base, the J end by 8 bases, with 13 bases between. Looked up from germline, CDR1 is SEHNR and CDR2 is FQNEAQ (reference sequence). This CDR3 has 14 amino acids. The CDR3 bases are TGTGCCAGCAGCTTAGTTACAGGGCAGGGTACGCAGTATTTT. It encodes CASSLVTGQGTQYF.

Here the CDR3 DNA reads TGCGCCAGCAGCTCAGCCTCCGACAGTTACTTAGCCAAAAACATTCAGTACTTC. It codes for CASSSASDSYLAKNIQYF. This chain links TRBV5-1 with TRBJ2-4; possible D gene TRBD1, 5 bases. The germline gives CDR1 SGHRS, CDR2 YFSETQ. The CDR3 sequence is 18 residues long. Trimming stripped 3 bases from V and 0 bases from J, with 19 bases between.

The J gene is TRBJ2-5, the V gene TRBV5-5; 8 bases fit TRBD1. Per the germline V gene, CDR1 is SGHKS and CDR2 is YYEKEE (reference sequence). The CDR3 contains 18 residues. J gave up 4 bases and V 0 bases, and 14 bases lay outside the gene matches. The CDR3 is CASSLGGTRGLRGETQYF. The CDR3 nucleotides are TGTGCCAGCAGCTTGGGGGGTACCAGGGGGCTTAGGGGAGAGACCCAGTACTTC.

V and J are TRBV9 and TRBJ2-7; perhaps TRBD2 as D (5 bases). V gave up 7 bases and J gave up 5 bases, with 10 bases separating them. Germline loops: CDR1 SGDLS, CDR2 YYNGEE. The CDR3 contains 11 residues. As DNA, the CDR3 is TGTGCCAGCGGCTGGGGAGACGAGCAGTACTTC. This translates into CASGWGDEQYF.

The V call is TRBV5-1, the J call TRBJ2-5, with D possibly matching TRBD1 (5 bases). Germline V gene data show CDR1 as SGHRS and CDR2 as YFSETQ. This CDR3 has 13 residues. Trimming took off 4 bases at V and 5 bases at J, with 12 bases between the two ends. CDR3: CASSRSRQETQYF. DNA for the CDR3: TGCGCCAGCAGCCGGAGTCGACAGGAGACCCAGTACTTC.

The chain carries TRBV27 and TRBJ2-7, with 8 bases aligning to TRBD2. Germline CDR1 reads MNHEY; CDR2 reads SMNVEV (reference sequence). The CDR3 contains 13 residues. V was clipped by 7 bases and J by 5 bases; unmatched bases: 7. The CDR3 loop reads CASKTGLDNEQYF. The CDR3 DNA reads as TGTGCCAGCAAAACGGGACTAGATAACGAGCAGTACTTC.

The chain couples TRBV27 to TRBJ1-5, with a tentative D call TRBD1 (5 bases). The V gene lost 4 bases and the J gene lost 3 bases, with 19 bases spanning the gap. Germline V gives CDR1 MNHEY, CDR2 SMNVEV (reference sequence). This CDR3 has 17 residues. The CDR3 nucleotides read TGTGCCAGCAGTTCAAGGGACCGGGGACTCTCCAATCAGCCCCAGCATTTT. Protein product: CASSSRDRGLSNQPQHF.

V usage is TRBV2 and J usage is TRBJ1-2, with D tentatively TRBD1 (6 bases). V gave up 3 bases and J gave up 1 base, with 15 bases separating them. Per the germline V gene, CDR1 is SNHLY and CDR2 is FYNNEI. The CDR3 has 16 residues. The CDR3 DNA follows: TGTGCCAGCAGTGATGCTACAGGGACATATAACTATGGCTACACCTTC. Protein product: CASSDATGTYNYGYTF. Full variable domain (rest looked up from reference TRBV2 and TRBJ1-2): EPEVTQTPSHQVTQMGQEVILRCVPISNHLYFYWYRQILGQKVEFLVSFYNNEISEKSEIFDDQFSVERPDGSNFTLKIRSTKLEDSAMYFCASSDATGTYNYGYTFGSGTRLTVV.

This chain uses TRBV6-1 with TRBJ1-2, with D possibly being TRBD1 (6 bases). V dropped 0 bases and J dropped 5 bases, with 13 bases sitting between them. Germline-derived CDR1 and CDR2 are MNHNS and SASEGT. The CDR3 runs to 15 residues. The CDR3 protein is CASSEARTALYGYTF. In DNA form, the CDR3 reads TGTGCCAGCAGTGAAGCAAGGACAGCTCTATATGGCTACACCTTC.

The rearrangement links TRBV6-5 to TRBJ2-1; D is unresolved. This CDR3 contains 13 residues. Germline CDR1 is MNHEY and CDR2 is SVGAGI. V was pared by 5 bases and J by 1 base, with 6 bases between. The CDR3 spells CASSRISYNEQFF. CDR3 DNA: TGTGCCAGCAGTCGTATATCCTACAATGAGCAGTTCTTC.

The gene calls are TRBV7-8 and TRBJ1-6; D remains unclear. Germline-derived CDR1 and CDR2 are SGHVS and FQNEAQ. V lost 0 bases to trimming and J lost 9 bases, with 6 bases between them. This CDR3 contains 13 residues. The DNA of the CDR3 is TGTGCCAGCAGCTTAGCGGGGAGTTCACCCCTCCACTTT. Protein: CASSLAGSSPLHF.

The chain uses TRBV7-9 and TRBJ1-1; 8 nucleotides align to TRBD1. From germline, CDR1 is SEHNR and CDR2 FQNEAQ (reference sequence). Unmatched junction bases numbered 3, after V lost 0 bases and J lost 3 bases. There are 15 residues in the CDR3. The CDR3 DNA sequence: TGTGCCAGCAGCTTAGCCCCACAGGGGGACACTGAAGCTTTCTTT. Translated: CASSLAPQGDTEAFF.

J is TRBJ1-2 and V is TRBV9, with D perhaps matching TRBD1 (5 bases). V dropped 4 bases and J dropped 4 bases, with 20 bases sitting between them. The CDR3 has 16 amino acids. Germline values: CDR1 SGDLS, CDR2 YYNGEE. CDR3 amino acids: CASSSPDGGGSYGYTF. The CDR3, as DNA: TGTGCCAGCAGCTCTCCCGACGGGGGGGGGTCCTATGGCTACACCTTC.

The rearrangement links TRBV27 to TRBJ2-1, with D possibly TRBD2 on 6 matching bases. Trimming pared 8 bases from V and 7 bases from J, leaving 18 bases between. This CDR3 has 14 residues. Germline V gene sequence: CDR1 MNHEY, CDR2 SMNVEV (reference sequence). The CDR3, as DNA: TGTGCCAGCGGATCGGGAGCCCGAGAGAATGAGCAGTTCTTC. Amino acid sequence: CASGSGARENEQFF.

Only a few counts were recorded for this clone. CDR3: CAISESGEAWYF. The CDR3 nucleotides are TGTGCCATCAGTGAGTCGGGCGAAGCCTGGTACTTC. The chain carries TRBV10-3 and TRBJ2-7; D gene unclear. Trimming pared 0 bases from V and 12 bases from J, leaving 12 bases between. Germline V gene sequence: CDR1 ENHRY, CDR2 SYGVKD. The CDR3 covers 12 residues.

J is TRBJ1-1 and V is TRBV9, with TRBD1 matching 11 bases. Germline V CDR1 and CDR2: SGDLS, YYNGEE. The CDR3 extends over 17 amino acids. The trim removed 3 bases at V and 2 bases at J, leaving 9 bases unmatched. CDR3 amino acids: CASSENRDRGANTEAFF. The CDR3 DNA is TGTGCCAGCAGCGAAAACCGGGACAGGGGGGCAAACACTGAAGCTTTCTTT.

The chain's CDR3 is CASSTHRVANTEAFF. As DNA, the CDR3 is TGTGCCAGCAGCACCCACAGGGTGGCGAACACTGAAGCTTTCTTT. V gene TRBV7-9 combines with J gene TRBJ1-1; perhaps TRBD1 as D (6 bases). The CDR3 contains 15 residues. V lost 5 bases and J 1 base, leaving 14 bases between the germline ends. The germline V gene encodes CDR1 SEHNR and CDR2 FQNEAQ (reference sequence).

For this clone: Other DNA sequences of this sample code for an identical CDR3. The chain combines TRBV5-5 with TRBJ1-4; D may be TRBD1 (6 bases). The CDR3 extends over 14 amino acids. Trimming stripped 3 bases from V and 4 bases from J, with 10 bases between. CDR1 is SGHKS, CDR2 YYEKEE, per germline (reference sequence). The CDR3 is CASSSGQLNEKLFF. The CDR3 nucleotides read TGTGCCAGCAGCTCGGGACAACTTAATGAAAAACTGTTTTTT.